This T cell receptor (beta chain) was identified during a study of T-cell memory formation after mild COVID-19 (dated by TCRdb to the early 2020s). Background on the whole study: TCR sequence clusters from the two donors were found to be largely donor specific. In a couple of donors, T-cell clones that expanded and contracted after mild COVID-19 were tracked by sequencing TCRalpha and TCRbeta repertoires over time. Two young, previously healthy adult volunteers made up the cohort, one male and one female.

Instrument on record: Illumina NovaSeq 6000. Using 5'RACE with constant-segment primers, TCRalpha and TCRbeta cDNA libraries were constructed, with sample barcodes and unique molecular identifiers added in the process. RNA was extracted from every sample with Trizol reagent. Amplification of the libraries took two PCR steps, and the second step added a second sample barcode plus Illumina TruSeq adapters. The libraries were sequenced on an Illumina NovaSeq using 2 x 150 bp paired-end reads. The original methods were these. The reads were demultiplexed and collapsed into UMI-guided consensus sequences using migec v1.2.7. Using mixcr v2.1.11, the UMI consensuses were aligned to TRA and TRB V and J templates and assembled into clonotypes. A clonotype was counted as expanded or contracted only when both edgeR and NoisET called the clonotype significant, with the noise models trained on biological replicates. For edgeR calls, the thresholds were a false discovery rate-adjusted p below 0.01 and a log2 fold-change of 1. PCA with hierarchical clustering of max-normalized trajectories of the 1000 most abundant clonotypes was used as exploratory dynamics analysis. Separately sequenced CD4+ and CD8+ repertoires were used to assign a CD4 or CD8 phenotype to each responding clone. The public reads were reprocessed in TCRdb via fastp at Q25 and MiXCR, keeping in-frame beta chains. Rows matching on CDR3 protein sequence are summarized as one entry with the most common DNA and genes. The V and J calls were not made by the authors but by TCRdb's processing. The sample data list around 340,000 distinct CDR3 sequences, and around 15% of these were observed just once. Approximately 20% of the sample is held by the ten biggest clonotypes.

Comment on this clonotype: No antigen is known for it. No much larger clonotype is one base removed from it; base qualities were not supplied.

CDR1 MGHRA and CDR2 YSYEKL are derived from the germline V gene. V loses 4 bases of germline sequence and J loses 1 base, and the interval between the two ends is 10 bases. There are 14 amino acids in the CDR3, from cysteine to phenylalanine inclusive. Only the CDR3 portion is preserved as DNA: 42 bases, with reading frame beginning at the first base. Ficoll-Paque density gradient centrifugation was the method used to isolate PBMCs. Points the paper makes about the study in general: SARS-CoV-2 specificity of the second-wave clones peaking on day 37 was not confirmed. Balanced CD4/CD8 phenotypes were observed for clones contracting from day 15 to 85, whereas a bias towards CD4+ was observed for a second wave of clones expanding from day 15 to 37. The study covered only a couple of mild cases, and larger cohorts including severe cases with pre-infection samples were considered necessary. Some responding clones were detected in pre-infection memory, which suggested that pre-existing cross-reactive memory T cells had joined the SARS-CoV-2 response. Contracting CD4+ clones turned up mainly in the CM and EM memory subsets, whereas EMRA was where CD8+ clones were enriched.

The TCR was taken from a man between 18 and 35 years old who had mild COVID-19 (a few samples of this study predate the infection). The sample titles of this study are shuffled in the database, so cell type and time point are left out; the donor was told from shared clones. The sample consisted of PBMCs or a T cell subset sorted from them (not recorded which). This chain joins TRBV4-1 to TRBJ1-1, and TRBD1 may be the D gene, going by 5 matching bases. The bases read TGCGCCAGCAGCCCGATGGGGGGGAACACTGAAGCTTTCTTT. It codes for CASSPMGGNTEAFF.